Listed below are T cell receptor beta chains from one sample, sequenced in a study of blood T cells in healthy people across ages. TCRdb processed the 5' RACE reads anew with MiXCR; each CDR3 protein has one entry. The sample lists roughly 1,300,000 distinct CDR3 sequences, around 59% occurring once. What was sequenced was blood. Source of these receptors: a man aged 18 to 35 in good health. Both conserved end residues are trimmed from each CDR3. D genes are given only for firm matches.

J: TRBJ2-3; V: TRBV28; D: .; CDR3: ASSLISATSQY
J: TRBJ2-1; V: TRBV11-1; D: TRBD2; CDR3: ASSLGLAGGPPWSEQF
J: TRBJ2-1; V: TRBV29-1; D: .; CDR3: SVLGGETKYNEQF
J: TRBJ2-1; V: TRBV27; D: TRBD2; CDR3: ASSLSPPLLAGDDNEQF
J: TRBJ2-3; V: TRBV24-1; D: .; CDR3: ATSDLQGGTDTQY
J: .; V: TRBV28; D: .; CDR3: ASSGPGRLQETQY
J: TRBJ2-1; V: TRBV12-3/TRBV12-4; D: TRBD2; CDR3: ASGRLAGDGEQF
J: TRBJ2-2; V: TRBV6-5; D: TRBD1; CDR3: ASSYLQGSGELF
J: TRBJ1-1; V: TRBV7-2; D: .; CDR3: ASSPRVGDTEAF
J: TRBJ2-3; V: TRBV3-1; D: TRBD2; CDR3: ASSQELGGGTDTQY
J: TRBJ2-1; V: TRBV18; D: TRBD2; CDR3: ASSPLAGKYNEQF
J: TRBJ2-7; V: TRBV12-3/TRBV12-4; D: TRBD2; CDR3: ASSLGPSGATYEQY
J: TRBJ2-3; V: TRBV2; D: TRBD2; CDR3: ASSEPGTRRADTQY
J: TRBJ1-1; V: TRBV2; D: TRBD1; CDR3: ATDRQGLFTEAF
J: TRBJ2-3; V: TRBV20-1; D: .; CDR3: SARTRGYDTQY